The present T cell receptor beta chain was sequenced within a study of blood T cells in healthy people across ages. Findings and limits, study-wide: Among long-lived donors, naive CD4+ cells were more numerous and diversity higher than in aged donors. Naive and antigen-experienced cells could not be conclusively compared, given unsorted PBMCs.

It was with a sample-barcoded 5' primer and a J-beta primer mix that a second PCR of about 6 to 12 cycles was run. From each sample, at least 3 million paired-end reads containing CDR3 were obtained. TCRdb ran MiXCR on the 5' RACE reads and lists one entry per CDR3 protein. Here the sample spans under 1,000,000 distinct CDR3 sequences, 30% to 45% being singletons. Note on this clonotype: As yet, its antigen is unknown. The junction departs from germline at one end; a sequencing error may be responsible.

The CDR3 loop spans 12 amino acids. Germline V gene sequence: CDR1 DFQATT, CDR2 SNEGSKA (reference sequence). Sequencing was performed on blood. This chain joins TRBV20-1 and TRBJ1-1; no firm D call. The sequence derives from a man between 18 and 35 years old in good health. CDR3 protein: CSVRDVSFGSFF. DNA for the CDR3: TGCAGTGTTAGAGATGTGTCCTTTGGGTCTTTCTTT.